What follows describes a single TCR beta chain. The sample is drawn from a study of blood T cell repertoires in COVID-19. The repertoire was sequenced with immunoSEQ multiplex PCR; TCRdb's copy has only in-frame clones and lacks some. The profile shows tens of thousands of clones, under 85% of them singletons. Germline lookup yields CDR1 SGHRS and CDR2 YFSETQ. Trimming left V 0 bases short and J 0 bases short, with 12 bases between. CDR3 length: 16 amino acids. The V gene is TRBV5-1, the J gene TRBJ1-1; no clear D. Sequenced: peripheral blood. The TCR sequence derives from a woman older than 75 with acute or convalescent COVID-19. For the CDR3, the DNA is TGCGCCAGCAGCTTGGAGGCAGGTCCTCTGAACACTGAAGCTTTCTTT. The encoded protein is CASSLEAGPLNTEAFF.